The entry below gives a single TCR beta chain sequence along with its context. Its antigen is not known. The CDR3 covers 14 residues. V shed 6 bases, J shed 9 bases, and the junction held 6 bases outside the gene matches. Germline V gives CDR1 MNHEY, CDR2 SVGAGI. The treatment denotes: oral pan-JAK inhibitor, 5-10 mg twice daily. Starting from PBMCs, sorting isolated CD4+ and CD8+ T cells. Sequencing used cDNA as its template, made by extracting RNA and reverse transcribing it. Produced via immunoSEQ multiplex PCR; TCRdb's table is partial and in-frame only. Among fewer than 150,000 clones, roughly 80% were seen once, and the ten largest hold around 25%. The data are from a study of CD8+ T cells in alopecia areata. Across the whole study: Patients in the treated group were given tofacitinib by mouth, 5 to 10 mg twice a day. Percentage of affected scalp area was the basis on which treated patients' severity was scored. Whole-study results and caveats: More clonal than normal scalp was lesional scalp, particularly alopecia totalis/universalis.

The TCR originated in a human donor with alopecia areata. The sequenced sample was CD8+ T cells sorted from blood, obtained at week 4, from a patient treated with tofacitinib. The V call is TRBV6-5, the J call TRBJ1-6; 9 bases fit TRBD1. CDR3 residues: CASRPGQGRSPLHF. CDR3 DNA sequence: TGTGCCAGCAGACCGGGACAGGGACGTTCACCCCTCCACTTT.